These 15 T cell receptor beta chains share one sample of origin, sequenced in a study of patients and donors after allogeneic stem cell transplantation. MiXCR, run by TCRdb on the RT-PCR reads, gives a single entry per CDR3 protein. The table has about 200,000 distinct CDR3 sequences, around 41% seen once; the top ten hold approximately 10%. The sequenced material came from blood, either unsorted or a sorted T cell fraction (not recorded which). These TCRs come from a human donor who was either an allogeneic HSCT recipient or a stem cell or donor lymphocyte infusion donor (not recorded which). It is not recorded whose cells these are; they may come from a transplant donor.

This clonotype appeared a few times. The V and J genes are TRBV5-1 and TRBJ1-2, with D perhaps matching TRBD1 (6 bases). Germline CDR1 is SGHRS and CDR2 is YFSETQ. The CDR3 runs to 14 residues. The V gene lost 4 bases and the J gene lost 4 bases, with 14 bases spanning the gap. The CDR3 DNA is TGCGCCAGCAGCCCTTATGACAGGACCTATGGCTACACCTTC. This codes for CASSPYDRTYGYTF. The full variable domain, completed using reference TRBV5-1 and TRBJ1-2, is KAGVTQTPRYLIKTRGQQVTLSCSPISGHRSVSWYQQTPGQGLQFLFEYFSETQRNKGNFPGRFSGRQFSNSRSEMNVSTLELGDSALYLCASSPYDRTYGYTFGSGTRLTVV.

J is TRBJ2-2 and V is TRBV20-1; 13 nucleotides agree with TRBD2. The germline V gene encodes CDR1 DFQATT and CDR2 SNEGSKA (reference sequence). The CDR3 consists of 20 residues. Trimming cost V 1 base and J 5 bases; bases outside gene matches: 16. CDR3 protein: CSARGTGTSGTLGRTGELFF. The DNA for the CDR3 is TGCAGTGCTAGAGGGACCGGGACTAGCGGGACGCTGGGAAGGACCGGGGAGCTGTTTTTT.

The J gene is TRBJ1-2, the V gene TRBV3-1; D remains unclear. V lost 0 bases, J lost 3 bases, and 11 bases lay in between. Looked up from germline, CDR1 is LGHDT and CDR2 is YNNKEL (reference sequence). The CDR3 has 15 amino acids. The CDR3 nucleotides are TGTGCCAGCAGCCAAGAAGGCATCCCCGACTATGGCTACACCTTC. The encoded protein is CASSQEGIPDYGYTF.

The chain uses TRBV28 and TRBJ2-3; 7 positions agree with TRBD2. V dropped 6 bases and J dropped 6; count of bases not matched to a gene: 12. Germline V gives CDR1 MDHEN, CDR2 SYDVKM. The CDR3 extends over 15 amino acids. In DNA, the CDR3 is TGTGCCAGCAGAGAACAAGGGAGGGAAGTGGATACGCAGTATTTT. It translates to CASREQGREVDTQYF.

Only a few counts were recorded for this clonotype. The CDR3 is CASSPEGLPYNEQFF. The CDR3 DNA follows: TGCGCCAGCAGCCCCGAGGGTTTACCCTACAATGAGCAGTTCTTC. The V call is TRBV5-1, the J call TRBJ2-1; D might be TRBD2 (5 bases). This CDR3 has 15 residues. Trimming pared 4 bases from V and 2 bases from J, leaving 13 bases between. Germline V lookup: CDR1 SGHRS, CDR2 YFSETQ.

This clonotype was counted a single time. The chain uses TRBV9 and TRBJ2-5; either TRBD1 or TRBD2 may supply D (6 bases each). The V gene's germline CDR1 is SGDLS and CDR2 YYNGEE. V was shortened by 0 bases and J by 2 bases, with 11 bases between the two germline ends. The CDR3 length is 15 residues. DNA for the CDR3: TGTGCCAGCAGCGTAGCTGGGGGGCTACAAGAGACCCAGTACTTC. It encodes CASSVAGGLQETQYF.

This clonotype was picked up many times. The J gene is TRBJ1-5, the V gene TRBV29-1; perhaps TRBD1 as D (5 bases). Trimming stripped 5 bases from V and 6 bases from J, with 14 bases between. The CDR3 runs to 13 residues. In germline, CDR1 is SQVTM, CDR2 ANQGSEA. CDR3 amino acids: CSVLRGEGQPQHF. In nucleotides, the CDR3 is TGCAGCGTTCTAAGGGGCGAGGGTCAGCCCCAGCATTTT.

This sequence joins TRBV25-1 and TRBJ2-2; D ambiguous. The CDR3 is 14 amino acids. V lost 0 bases, J lost 1 base, and 3 bases lay in between. CDR1 and CDR2 from the germline V gene are MGHDK and SYGVNS. CDR3 protein: CASSEYRNTGELFF. DNA for the CDR3: TGTGCCAGCAGTGAATACAGGAACACCGGGGAGCTGTTTTTT.

The V call is TRBV3-1, the J call TRBJ2-7; TRBD2 is a possible D gene (7 bases). The CDR3 sequence is 14 residues long. Trimming took 2 bases from V and 4 from J, leaving 12 bases between them. The germline V gene encodes CDR1 LGHDT and CDR2 YNNKEL (reference sequence). The CDR3 DNA is TGTGCCAGCAGCCAATTCGCGGGGGCGTACGAGCAGTACTTC. Its protein product is CASSQFAGAYEQYF.

CDR3 coding DNA: TGTGCCAGCAGTGCCCCGACAGGGATGGAAACTTTCTTT. Its translation is CASSAPTGMETFF. This chain joins TRBV28 and TRBJ1-1, with 7 bases lining up with TRBD1. In germline, CDR1 is MDHEN, CDR2 SYDVKM. The ends lost 5 bases at V and 12 bases at J; junction bases unmatched: 12. The CDR3 spans 13 residues.

This clonotype is a singleton in its sample. The V call is TRBV5-1, the J call TRBJ2-3; no firm D call. Trimming took off 2 bases at V and 1 base at J, with 14 bases between the two ends. In germline, CDR1 is SGHRS, CDR2 YFSETQ. There are 16 residues in the CDR3. CDR3 in DNA: TGCGCCAGCAGCTTACCCGCGGCCGATCGCACAGATACGCAGTATTTT. The encoded protein is CASSLPAADRTDTQYF.

This clonotype was observed a few times. This chain joins TRBV10-3 and TRBJ1-5; no definite D call. Between the trimmed V and J ends, which lost 10 bases and 0 bases, there was a span of 10 bases. CDR1 is ENHRY, CDR2 SYGVKD, per germline. The CDR3 runs to 13 residues. DNA for the CDR3: TGTGCCACCTCAGTTTATAGCAATCAGCCCCAGCATTTT. Protein sequence: CATSVYSNQPQHF.

This chain joins TRBV10-3 and TRBJ1-6; TRBD1 matches 10 bases. Trimming at V came to 10 bases and at J to 7 bases, leaving 10 bases not matched to a gene. From germline, CDR1 is ENHRY and CDR2 SYGVKD. The CDR3 totals 15 residues. This CDR3 is CATQGGTGVNSPLHF. The CDR3 DNA sequence: TGTGCCACCCAAGGAGGGACAGGGGTGAATTCACCCCTCCACTTT.

The table lists this clonotype with a few counts. This chain links TRBV24-1 with TRBJ2-5; D is perhaps TRBD2 (5 bases). Germline assignment: CDR1 KGHDR and CDR2 SFDVKD. CDR3 size: 15 residues. Trimming took 1 base from V and 5 from J, leaving 13 bases between them. Here the CDR3 DNA reads TGTGCCACCAGTGATTTCACGAGGGAGAGGGAGACCCAGTACTTC. It is translated as CATSDFTRERETQYF.

Concerning this clonotype: With a much larger clone just one base away, this may be a read error. The V gene is TRBV7-6, the J gene TRBJ1-1, with D unclear. The CDR3 is 13 amino acids. The germline gives CDR1 SGHVS, CDR2 FNYEAQ. CDR3 in DNA: TGTGCCAGCAGATTAGCGTTGAACACTGAAGCTTTCTTT. Protein: CASRLALNTEAFF.